The clone carrying this TCR beta chain has more than one count but fewer than ten. There were TCR beta CDR3 regions amplified from RNA transcripts. The TCR CDR3 first-round RT-PCR relied on the HTBI primer set. TCRdb itself ran the multiplex PCR reads through MiXCR, one entry per CDR3 protein. The table includes about 420,000 distinct CDR3 sequences, 15% to 19% detected once. The authors deemed Graves' hyperthyroidism stable absent ophthalmopathy progression within 18 months. This record comes from a study of T cells in Graves' hyperthyroidism and ophthalmopathy. The V end was cut by 7 bases, the J end by 2 bases, with 9 bases between. The CDR3 runs to 13 residues. Germline-derived CDR1 and CDR2 are MNHEY and SMNVEV (reference sequence).

This clonotype originated in a woman aged 18-30 years with Graves' hyperthyroidism. The rearrangement uses TRBV27 and TRBJ1-3; no clear D gene. The specimen sequenced was blood. In DNA form, the CDR3 reads TGTGCCAGCAAGCCATCTCCTGGAAACACCATATATTTT. Amino acid sequence: CASKPSPGNTIYF.